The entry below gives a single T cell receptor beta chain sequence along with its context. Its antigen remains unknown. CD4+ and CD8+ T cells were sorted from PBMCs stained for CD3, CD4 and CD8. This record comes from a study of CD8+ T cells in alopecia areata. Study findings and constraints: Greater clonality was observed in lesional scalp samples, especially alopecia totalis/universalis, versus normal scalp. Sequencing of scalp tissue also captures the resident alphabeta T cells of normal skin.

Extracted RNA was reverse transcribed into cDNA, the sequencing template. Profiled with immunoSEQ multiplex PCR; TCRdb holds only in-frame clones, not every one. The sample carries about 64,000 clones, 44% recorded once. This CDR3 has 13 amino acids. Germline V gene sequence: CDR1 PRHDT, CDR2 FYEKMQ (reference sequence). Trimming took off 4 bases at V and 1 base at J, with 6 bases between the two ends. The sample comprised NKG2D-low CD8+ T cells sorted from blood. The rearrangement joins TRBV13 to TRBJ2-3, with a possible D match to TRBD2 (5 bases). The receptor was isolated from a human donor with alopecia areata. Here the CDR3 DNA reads TGTGCCAGCAGCTCCGGGGGCACAGATACGCAGTATTTT. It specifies CASSSGGTDTQYF.